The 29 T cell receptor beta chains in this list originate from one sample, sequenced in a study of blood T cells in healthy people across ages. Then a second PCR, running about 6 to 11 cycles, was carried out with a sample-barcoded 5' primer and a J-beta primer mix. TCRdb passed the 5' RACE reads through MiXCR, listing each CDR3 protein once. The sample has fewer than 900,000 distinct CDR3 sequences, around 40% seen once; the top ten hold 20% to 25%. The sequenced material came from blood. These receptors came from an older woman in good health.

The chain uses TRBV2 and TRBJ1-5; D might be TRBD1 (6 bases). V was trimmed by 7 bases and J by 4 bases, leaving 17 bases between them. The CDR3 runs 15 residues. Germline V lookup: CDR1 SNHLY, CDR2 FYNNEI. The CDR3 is CASTDRGGGNQPQHF. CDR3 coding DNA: TGTGCCAGCACTGACCGGGGAGGGGGGAATCAGCCCCAGCATTTT.

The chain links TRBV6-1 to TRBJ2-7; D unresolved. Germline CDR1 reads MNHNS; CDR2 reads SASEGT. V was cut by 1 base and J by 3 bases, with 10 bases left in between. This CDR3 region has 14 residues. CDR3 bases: TGTGCCAGCAGTGAAGGCCAGGAAGTCTACGAGCAGTACTTC. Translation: CASSEGQEVYEQYF.

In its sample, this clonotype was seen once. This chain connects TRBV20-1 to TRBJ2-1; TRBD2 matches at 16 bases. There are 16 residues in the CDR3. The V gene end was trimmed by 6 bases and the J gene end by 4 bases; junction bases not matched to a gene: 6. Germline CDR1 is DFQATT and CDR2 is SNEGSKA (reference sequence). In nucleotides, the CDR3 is TGCAGTGCGGGACTAGCGGGAGGGAAGGGTTACAATGAGCAGTTCTTC. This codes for CSAGLAGGKGYNEQFF.

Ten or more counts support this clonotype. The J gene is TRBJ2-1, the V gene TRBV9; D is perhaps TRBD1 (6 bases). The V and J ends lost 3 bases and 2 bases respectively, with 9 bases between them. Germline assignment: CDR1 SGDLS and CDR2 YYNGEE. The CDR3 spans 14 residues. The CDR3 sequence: CASSAGTTYNEQFF. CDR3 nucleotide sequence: TGTGCCAGCAGCGCGGGGACAACCTACAATGAGCAGTTCTTC.

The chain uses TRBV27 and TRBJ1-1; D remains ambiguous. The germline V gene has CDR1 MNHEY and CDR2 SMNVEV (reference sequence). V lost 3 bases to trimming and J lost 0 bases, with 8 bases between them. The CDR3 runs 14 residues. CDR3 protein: CASSFRPMNTEAFF. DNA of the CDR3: TGTGCCAGCAGTTTTAGACCAATGAACACTGAAGCTTTCTTT.

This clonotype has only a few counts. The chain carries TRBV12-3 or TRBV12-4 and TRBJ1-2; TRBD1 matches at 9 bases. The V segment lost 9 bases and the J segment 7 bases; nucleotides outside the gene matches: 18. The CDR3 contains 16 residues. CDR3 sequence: CASHGGLPTGGFGYTF. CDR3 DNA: TGTGCCAGTCACGGGGGACTCCCGACAGGGGGGTTTGGCTACACCTTC.

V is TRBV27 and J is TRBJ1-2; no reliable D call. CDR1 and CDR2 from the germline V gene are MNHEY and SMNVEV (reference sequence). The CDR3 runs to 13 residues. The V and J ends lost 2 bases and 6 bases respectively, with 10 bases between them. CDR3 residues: CASSLSGVHGYTF. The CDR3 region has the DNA TGTGCCAGCAGTTTAAGTGGGGTACATGGCTACACCTTC.

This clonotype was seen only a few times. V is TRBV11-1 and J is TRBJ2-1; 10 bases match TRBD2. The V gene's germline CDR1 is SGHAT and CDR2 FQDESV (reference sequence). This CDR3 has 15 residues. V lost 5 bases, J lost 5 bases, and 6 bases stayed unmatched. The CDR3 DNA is TGTGCCAGCAGCCATAGCGGGGGGATCAACAATGAGCAGTTCTTC. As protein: CASSHSGGINNEQFF. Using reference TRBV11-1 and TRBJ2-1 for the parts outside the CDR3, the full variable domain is EAEVAQSPRYKITEKSQAVAFWCDPISGHATLYWYRQILGQGPELLVQFQDESVVDDSQLPKDRFSAERLKGVDSTLKIQPAELGDSAMYLCASSHSGGINNEQFFGPGTRLTVL.

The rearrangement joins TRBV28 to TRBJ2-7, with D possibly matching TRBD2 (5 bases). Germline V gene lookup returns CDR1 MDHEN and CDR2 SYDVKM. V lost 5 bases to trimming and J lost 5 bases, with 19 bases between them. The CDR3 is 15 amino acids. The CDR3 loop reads CASSPGGAAPHEQYF. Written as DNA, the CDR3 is TGTGCCAGCAGTCCTGGAGGTGCGGCTCCCCACGAGCAGTACTTC.

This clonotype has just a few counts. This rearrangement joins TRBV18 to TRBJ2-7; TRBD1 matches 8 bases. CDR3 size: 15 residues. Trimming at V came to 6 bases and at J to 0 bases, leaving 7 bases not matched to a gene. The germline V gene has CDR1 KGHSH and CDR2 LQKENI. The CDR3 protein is CASSPGGSSSYEQYF. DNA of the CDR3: TGTGCCAGCTCCCCAGGGGGCTCCAGCTCCTACGAGCAGTACTTC.

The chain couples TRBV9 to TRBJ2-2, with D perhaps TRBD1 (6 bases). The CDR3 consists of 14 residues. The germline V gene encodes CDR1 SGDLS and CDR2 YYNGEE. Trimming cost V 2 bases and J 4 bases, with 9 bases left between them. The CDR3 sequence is CASSVAGVTGELFF. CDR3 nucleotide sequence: TGTGCCAGCAGCGTGGCAGGGGTCACCGGGGAGCTGTTTTTT.

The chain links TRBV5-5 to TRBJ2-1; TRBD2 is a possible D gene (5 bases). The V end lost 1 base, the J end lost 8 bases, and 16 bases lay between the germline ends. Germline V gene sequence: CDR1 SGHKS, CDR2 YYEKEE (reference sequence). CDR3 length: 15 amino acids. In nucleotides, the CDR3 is TGTGCCAGCAGCTTGTTACCCTTAGGGAGCGATGAGCAGTTCTTC. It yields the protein CASSLLPLGSDEQFF.

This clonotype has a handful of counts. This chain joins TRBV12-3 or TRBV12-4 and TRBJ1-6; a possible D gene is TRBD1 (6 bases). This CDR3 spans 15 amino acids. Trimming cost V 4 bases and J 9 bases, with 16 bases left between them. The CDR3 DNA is TGTGCCAGCAGTTCCCGGGACACCATGGGTTCACCCCTCCACTTT. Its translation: CASSSRDTMGSPLHF.

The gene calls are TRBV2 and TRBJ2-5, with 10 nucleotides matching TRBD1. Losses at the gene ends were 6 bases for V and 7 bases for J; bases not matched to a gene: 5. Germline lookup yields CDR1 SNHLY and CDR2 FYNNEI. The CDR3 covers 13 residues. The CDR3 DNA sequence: TGTGCCAGCAGCGGACAGGGGGGAGGGACCCAGTACTTC. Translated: CASSGQGGGTQYF.

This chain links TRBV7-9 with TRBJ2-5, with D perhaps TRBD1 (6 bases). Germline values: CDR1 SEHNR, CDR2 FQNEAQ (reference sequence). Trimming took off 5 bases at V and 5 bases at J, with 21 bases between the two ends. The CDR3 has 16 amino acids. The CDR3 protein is CASSPPATGYGETQYF. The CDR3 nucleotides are TGTGCCAGCAGCCCCCCCGCGACAGGCTATGGGGAGACCCAGTACTTC. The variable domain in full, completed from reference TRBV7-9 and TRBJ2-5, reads DTGVSQNPRHKITKRGQNVTFRCDPISEHNRLYWYRQTLGQGPEFLTYFQNEAQLEKSRLLSDRFSAERPKGSFSTLEIQRTEQGDSAMYLCASSPPATGYGETQYFGPGTRLLVL.

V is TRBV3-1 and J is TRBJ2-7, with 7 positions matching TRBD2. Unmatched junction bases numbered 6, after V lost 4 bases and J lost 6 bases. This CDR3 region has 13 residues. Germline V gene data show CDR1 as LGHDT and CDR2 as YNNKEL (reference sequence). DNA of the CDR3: TGTGCCAGCAGCCCTGGACTAGTATTCGAGCAGTACTTC. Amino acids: CASSPGLVFEQYF.

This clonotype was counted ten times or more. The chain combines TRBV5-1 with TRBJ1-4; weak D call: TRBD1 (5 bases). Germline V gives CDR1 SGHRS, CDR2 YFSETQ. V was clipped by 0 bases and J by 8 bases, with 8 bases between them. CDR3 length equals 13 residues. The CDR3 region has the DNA TGCGCCAGCAGCTTGGATTGGGGCGAAAAACTGTTTTTT. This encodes CASSLDWGEKLFF. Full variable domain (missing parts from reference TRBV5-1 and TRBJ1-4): KAGVTQTPRYLIKTRGQQVTLSCSPISGHRSVSWYQQTPGQGLQFLFEYFSETQRNKGNFPGRFSGRQFSNSRSEMNVSTLELGDSALYLCASSLDWGEKLFFGSGTQLSVL.

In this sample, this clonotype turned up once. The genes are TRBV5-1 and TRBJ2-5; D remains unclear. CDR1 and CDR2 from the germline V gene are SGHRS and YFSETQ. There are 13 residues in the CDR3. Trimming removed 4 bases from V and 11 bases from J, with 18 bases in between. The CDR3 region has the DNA TGCGCCAGCAGCGTGGCCTGGGCAGCAGAGCAGTACTTC. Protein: CASSVAWAAEQYF.

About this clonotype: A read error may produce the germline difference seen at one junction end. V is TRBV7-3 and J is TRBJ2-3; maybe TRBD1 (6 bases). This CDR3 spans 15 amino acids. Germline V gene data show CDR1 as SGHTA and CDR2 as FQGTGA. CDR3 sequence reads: CAGSDGTLSEDTQYF. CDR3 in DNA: TGTGCCGGCAGCGACGGGACATTGAGTGAAGATACGCAGTATTTT.

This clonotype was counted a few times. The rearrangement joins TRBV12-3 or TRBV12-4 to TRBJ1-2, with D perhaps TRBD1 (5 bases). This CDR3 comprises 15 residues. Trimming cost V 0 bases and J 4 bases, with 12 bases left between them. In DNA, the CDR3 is TGTGCCAGCAGTTTAGCGCGGACAACGATCTATGGCTACACCTTC. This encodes CASSLARTTIYGYTF.

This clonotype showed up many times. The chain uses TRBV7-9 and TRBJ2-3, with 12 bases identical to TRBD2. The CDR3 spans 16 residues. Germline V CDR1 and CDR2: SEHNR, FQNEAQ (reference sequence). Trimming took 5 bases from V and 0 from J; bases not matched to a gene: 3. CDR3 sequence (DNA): TGTGCCAGCAGCAAAGGGACTAGCGGGAGCACAGATACGCAGTATTTT. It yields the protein CASSKGTSGSTDTQYF.

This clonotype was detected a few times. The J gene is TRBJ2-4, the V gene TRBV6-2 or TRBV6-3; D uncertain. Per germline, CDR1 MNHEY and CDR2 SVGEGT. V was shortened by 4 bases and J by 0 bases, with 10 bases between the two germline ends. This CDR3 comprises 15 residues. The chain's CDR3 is CASSFLEVAKNIQYF. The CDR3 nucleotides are TGTGCCAGCAGTTTCCTCGAGGTAGCCAAAAACATTCAGTACTTC.

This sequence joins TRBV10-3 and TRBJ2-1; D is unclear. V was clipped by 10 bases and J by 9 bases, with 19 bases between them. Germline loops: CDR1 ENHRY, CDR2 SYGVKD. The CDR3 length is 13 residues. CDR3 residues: CATIPVTSGEQFF. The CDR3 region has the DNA TGTGCCACGATACCCGTAACCTCTGGTGAGCAGTTCTTC.

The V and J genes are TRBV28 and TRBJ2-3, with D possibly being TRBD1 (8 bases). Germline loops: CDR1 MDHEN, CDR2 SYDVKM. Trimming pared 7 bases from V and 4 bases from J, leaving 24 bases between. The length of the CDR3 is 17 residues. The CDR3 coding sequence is TGTGCCAGCATCCTCGCCTCGACAGGGGAGGGAGCAGATACGCAGTATTTT. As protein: CASILASTGEGADTQYF.

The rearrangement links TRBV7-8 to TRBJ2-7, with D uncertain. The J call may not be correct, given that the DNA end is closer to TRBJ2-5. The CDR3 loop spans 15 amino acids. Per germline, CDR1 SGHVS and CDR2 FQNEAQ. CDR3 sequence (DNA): TGTGCCAGCAGCATCCAGTCGGTAGTAGGGGAGACCCAGTACTTC. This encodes CASSIQSVVGETQYF.

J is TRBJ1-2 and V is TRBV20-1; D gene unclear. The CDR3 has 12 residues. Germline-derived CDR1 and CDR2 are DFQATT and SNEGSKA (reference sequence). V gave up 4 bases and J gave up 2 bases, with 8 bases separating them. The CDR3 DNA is TGCAGTGCTATCCCCGACAACTATGGCTACACCTTC. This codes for CSAIPDNYGYTF.

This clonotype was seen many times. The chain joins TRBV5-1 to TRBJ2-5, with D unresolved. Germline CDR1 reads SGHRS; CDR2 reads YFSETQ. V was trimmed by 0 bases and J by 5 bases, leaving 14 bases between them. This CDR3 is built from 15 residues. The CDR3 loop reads CASSLEQITVETQYF. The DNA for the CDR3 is TGCGCCAGCAGCTTGGAACAGATCACCGTGGAGACCCAGTACTTC.

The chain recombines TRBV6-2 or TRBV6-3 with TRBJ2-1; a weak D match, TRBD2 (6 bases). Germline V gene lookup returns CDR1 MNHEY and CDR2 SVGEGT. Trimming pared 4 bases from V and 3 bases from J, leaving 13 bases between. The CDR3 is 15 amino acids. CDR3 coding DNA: TGTGCCAGCAGTTCCCCTTTCGGGAGCTACAATGAGCAGTTCTTC. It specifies CASSSPFGSYNEQFF.

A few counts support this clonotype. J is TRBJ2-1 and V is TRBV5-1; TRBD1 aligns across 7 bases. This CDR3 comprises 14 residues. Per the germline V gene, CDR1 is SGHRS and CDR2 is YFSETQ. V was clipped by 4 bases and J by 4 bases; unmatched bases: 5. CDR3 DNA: TGCGCCAGCAGCCACGACAGGGATTACAATGAGCAGTTCTTC. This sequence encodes CASSHDRDYNEQFF.